The T cell receptor beta chain described here comes from a study of shared clonotypes between healthy human individuals. At deep level, the assay was performed. The team ran DNA from unsorted PBMCs on ten immunoSEQ deep assay plates for sequencing. In the study's own analysis: ImmunoSEQ only sent back junction sequences with no quality scores, so filtering was done differently. Assay: immunoSEQ multiplex PCR; the TCRdb copy retains only in-frame clones and omits some. The V and J calls and clone size come from that table; D and trimming were worked out from the DNA. The sample shows some 490,000 clones, 60% to 80% of them seen only once. This clone was detected only once. Germline values: CDR1 GTSNPN, CDR2 SVGIG (reference sequence). The CDR3 spans 13 residues. V lost 4 bases and J 7 bases, leaving 14 bases between the germline ends. All donors qualified as healthy HIV-negative adults and had experienced no recent acute infections or vaccinations.

The chain couples TRBV30 to TRBJ2-1; no firm D call. Sequenced sample: PBMCs. The receptor comes from a woman aged 40 to 50 in good health. Some clones in this sample may be carry-over from other donors' samples. The CDR3 region is CAWTWVGGNEQFF. CDR3 nucleotide sequence: TGTGCCTGGACTTGGGTGGGTGGGAATGAGCAGTTCTTC.